One sample yielded the 14 T cell receptor beta chains listed below, sequenced in a study of persistence of HIV-infected CD4 T cells. For these receptors, no antigen is known. Nonspecific anti-CD3/anti-CD28 bead stimulation represents the broad CD4+ T cell repertoire. Responding CD4+ T cells were sorted by upregulation of both CD40 ligand and CD69. Sequencing used immunoSEQ version 4 in survey mode. TCRdb's copy holds only in-frame clones and misses some; the assay was immunoSEQ multiplex PCR. The sample consists of under 55,000 clones, around 90% of them appearing once. The input for sequencing was CD4+ T cells sorted from PBMCs after roughly 18-hour stimulation, taken from a patient who received antiretroviral therapy. The receptor set was obtained from an adult woman with HIV who was CMV-seropositive.

The gene calls are TRBV19 and TRBJ1-2, with TRBD1 matching over 9 bases. The CDR3 consists of 16 residues. V lost 4 bases to trimming and J lost 0 bases; unmatched junction nucleotides: 6. The germline V gene has CDR1 LNHDA and CDR2 SQIVND (reference sequence). Here the CDR3 reads CASSTTQGAANYGYTF. CDR3 in DNA: TGTGCCAGTAGTACAACACAGGGGGCTGCTAACTATGGCTACACCTTC.

The chain recombines TRBV6-5 with TRBJ1-2; TRBD1 might be the D (6 bases). The CDR3 runs to 14 residues. Germline V CDR1 and CDR2: MNHEY, SVGAGI. The V gene lost 10 bases and the J gene lost 8 bases, with 23 bases spanning the gap. CDR3 protein: CATKLPQGGGGYTF. The CDR3 DNA reads TGTGCCACCAAGTTACCACAGGGTGGCGGCGGCTACACCTTC.

The V call is TRBV7-7, the J call TRBJ2-5; D gene unclear. Trimming pared 1 base from V and 5 bases from J, leaving 8 bases between. Germline V gives CDR1 SSHAT, CDR2 FNYEAQ (reference sequence). The CDR3 has 13 amino acids. The CDR3 DNA is TGTGCCAGCAGCTTAGATGGGCTGGAGACCCAGTACTTC. Protein: CASSLDGLETQYF.

This sequence joins TRBV18 and TRBJ2-1; D perhaps matches TRBD2 (5 bases). Trimming took off 2 bases at V and 12 bases at J, with 11 bases between the two ends. Per germline, CDR1 KGHSH and CDR2 LQKENI. This CDR3 is 12 amino acids long. In DNA form, the CDR3 reads TGTGCCAGCTCACCAGAGGGAGCTGGGCAGTTCTTC. Translated, it gives CASSPEGAGQFF. Based on the CDR3 plus reference TRBV18 and TRBJ2-1, the full variable domain is NAGVMQNPRHLVRRRGQEARLRCSPMKGHSHVYWYRQLPEEGLKFMVYLQKENIIDESGMPKERFSAEFPKEGPSILRIQQVVRGDSAAYFCASSPEGAGQFFGPGTRLTVL.

V and J are TRBV19 and TRBJ1-1; unclear D gene. The CDR3 has 14 residues. CDR1 is LNHDA, CDR2 SQIVND, per germline (reference sequence). With 4 bases removed from V and 2 bases from J, the gap between germline ends came to 11 bases. This chain's CDR3 is CASSTDGVNTEAFF. The CDR3 region has the DNA TGTGCCAGTAGTACCGACGGGGTCAACACTGAAGCTTTCTTT.

This rearrangement joins TRBV12-3 or TRBV12-4 to TRBJ1-4, with 7 nucleotides matching TRBD1. The CDR3 is 13 residues long. After removal of 6 bases from V and 7 bases from J, the junction contained 5 bases not matched to a gene. DNA for the CDR3: TGTGCCAGCAGCCCGGACAGGAGTGAAAAACTGTTTTTT. Its translation: CASSPDRSEKLFF.

This clone came up a few times. The V gene is TRBV6-6, the J gene TRBJ2-7; D possibly uses TRBD1 or TRBD2 (5 bases each). The CDR3 consists of 14 residues. Germline values: CDR1 MNHNY, CDR2 SVGAGI (reference sequence). The germline V and J ends were trimmed by 6 bases and 1 base, with 13 bases remaining between them. CDR3 in amino acids: CASRPGRRSYEQYV. The CDR3 coding sequence is TGTGCCAGCAGGCCGGGACGCCGATCCTACGAGCAGTACGTC.

The chain employs TRBV9 and TRBJ1-3, with 9 bases fitting TRBD1. This CDR3 region has 17 residues. V lost 3 bases to trimming and J lost 0 bases; unmatched junction nucleotides: 7. Germline loops: CDR1 SGDLS, CDR2 YYNGEE. The CDR3 protein is CASSAPGQGFSGNTIYF. The CDR3 coding sequence is TGTGCCAGCAGCGCCCCGGGACAGGGCTTCTCTGGAAACACCATATATTTT. The whole variable domain, filled in from reference TRBV9 and TRBJ1-3, reads DSGVTQTPKHLITATGQRVTLRCSPRSGDLSVYWYQQSLDQGLQFLIQYYNGEERAKGNILERFSAQQFPDLHSELNLSSLELGDSALYFCASSAPGQGFSGNTIYFGEGSWLTVV.

The gene calls are TRBV6-5 and TRBJ1-3; D perhaps matches TRBD1 (5 bases). This CDR3 comprises 14 residues. V lost 6 bases and J lost 7, with 16 bases in between. Germline loops: CDR1 MNHEY, CDR2 SVGAGI. The DNA for the CDR3 is TGTGCCAGCAGCCCGGCAGGGCACATTAACACCATATATTTT. This translates into CASSPAGHINTIYF.

The DNA for the CDR3 is TGTGCCAGCACCCCCGGGAGTTCCTATAATTCACCCCTCCACTTT. It translates to CASTPGSSYNSPLHF. The V and J genes are TRBV2 and TRBJ1-6; D is ambiguous. The germline V gene has CDR1 SNHLY and CDR2 FYNNEI. The CDR3 extends over 15 amino acids. The ends were cut back, 7 bases at V and 1 base at J, with 11 bases in the middle.

This chain links TRBV24-1 with TRBJ1-5, with D uncertain. The CDR3 consists of 15 residues. Germline lookup yields CDR1 KGHDR and CDR2 SFDVKD. V was trimmed by 5 bases and J by 1 base, leaving 11 bases between them. In nucleotides, the CDR3 is TGTGCCACCAGTGCTCCTGGTGGGAGCAATCAGCCCCAGCATTTT. Its translation is CATSAPGGSNQPQHF.

DNA for the CDR3: TGCGCCAGCAGCTTGGGGGCTAGCGGGGGGAACTACAATGAGCAGTTCTTC. Residues: CASSLGASGGNYNEQFF. The V gene is TRBV5-1, the J gene TRBJ2-1; 11 bases align to TRBD2. CDR3 length equals 17 residues. Germline V gene lookup returns CDR1 SGHRS and CDR2 YFSETQ. V lost 0 bases to trimming and J lost 3 bases; unmatched junction nucleotides: 5.

The chain employs TRBV18 and TRBJ1-2; D remains unclear. Germline V gives CDR1 KGHSH, CDR2 LQKENI. The CDR3 contains 14 residues. Trimming pared 0 bases from V and 2 bases from J, leaving 7 bases between. The CDR3 loop is CASSPPNQNYGYTF. DNA for the CDR3: TGTGCCAGCTCACCACCGAACCAAAACTATGGCTACACCTTC.

The V call is TRBV5-1, the J call TRBJ2-6; no clear D gene. The CDR3 length is 15 residues. In germline, CDR1 is SGHRS, CDR2 YFSETQ. V was cut by 0 bases and J by 0 bases, with 4 bases left in between. The CDR3 coding sequence is TGCGCCAGCAGCTTGGAGAGCTCTGGGGCCAACGTCCTGACTTTC. Protein sequence: CASSLESSGANVLTF. The variable domain in full, completed from reference TRBV5-1 and TRBJ2-6, reads KAGVTQTPRYLIKTRGQQVTLSCSPISGHRSVSWYQQTPGQGLQFLFEYFSETQRNKGNFPGRFSGRQFSNSRSEMNVSTLELGDSALYLCASSLESSGANVLTFGAGSRLTVL.